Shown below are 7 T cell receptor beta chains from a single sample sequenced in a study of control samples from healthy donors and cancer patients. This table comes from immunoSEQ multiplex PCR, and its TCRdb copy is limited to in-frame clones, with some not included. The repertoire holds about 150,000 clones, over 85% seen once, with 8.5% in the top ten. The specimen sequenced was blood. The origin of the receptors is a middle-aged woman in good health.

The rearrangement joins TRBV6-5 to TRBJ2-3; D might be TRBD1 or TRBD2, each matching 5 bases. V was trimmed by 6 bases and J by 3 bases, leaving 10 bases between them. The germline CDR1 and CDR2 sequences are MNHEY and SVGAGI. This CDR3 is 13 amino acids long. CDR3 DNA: TGTGCCAGCAGCGTTGGGGGTACAGATACGCAGTATTTT. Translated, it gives CASSVGGTDTQYF.

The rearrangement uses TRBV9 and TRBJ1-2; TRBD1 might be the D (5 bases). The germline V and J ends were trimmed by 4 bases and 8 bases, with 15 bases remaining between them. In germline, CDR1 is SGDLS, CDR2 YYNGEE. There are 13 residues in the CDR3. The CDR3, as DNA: TGTGCCAGCAGCCATGGGGCAGGAAGCGGCTACACCTTC. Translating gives CASSHGAGSGYTF.

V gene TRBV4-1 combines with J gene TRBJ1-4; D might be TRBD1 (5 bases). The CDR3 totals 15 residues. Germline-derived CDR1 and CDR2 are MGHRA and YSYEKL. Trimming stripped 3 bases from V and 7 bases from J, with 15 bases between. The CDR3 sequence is CASSHTLGAGEKLFF. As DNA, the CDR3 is TGCGCCAGCAGCCATACCCTCGGGGCCGGTGAAAAACTGTTTTTT.

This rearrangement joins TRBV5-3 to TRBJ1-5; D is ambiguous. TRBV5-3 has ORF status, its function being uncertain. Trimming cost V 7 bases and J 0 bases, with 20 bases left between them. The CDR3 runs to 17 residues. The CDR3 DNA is TGTGCCAGACTAAACAGAAACGGTGCCTATAGCAATCAGCCCCAGCATTTT. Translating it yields CARLNRNGAYSNQPQHF.

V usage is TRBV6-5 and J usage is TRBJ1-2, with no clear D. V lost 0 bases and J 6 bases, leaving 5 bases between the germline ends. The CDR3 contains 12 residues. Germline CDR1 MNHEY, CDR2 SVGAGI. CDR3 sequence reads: CASSYSGNGYTF. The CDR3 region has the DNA TGTGCCAGCAGTTACTCCGGGAATGGCTACACCTTC.

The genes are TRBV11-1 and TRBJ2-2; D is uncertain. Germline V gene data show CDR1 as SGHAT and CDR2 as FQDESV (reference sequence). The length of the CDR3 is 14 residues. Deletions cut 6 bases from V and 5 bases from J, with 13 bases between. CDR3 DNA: TGTGCCAGCAGACCGACTCACGATACCGGGGAGCTGTTTTTT. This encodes CASRPTHDTGELFF.

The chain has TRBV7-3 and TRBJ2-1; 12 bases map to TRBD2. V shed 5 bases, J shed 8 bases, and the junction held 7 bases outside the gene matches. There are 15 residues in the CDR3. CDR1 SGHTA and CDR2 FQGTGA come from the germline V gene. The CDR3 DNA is TGTGCCAGCAGCCCTAGCGGGGGGGCCGGCGATGAGCAGTTCTTC. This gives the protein CASSPSGGAGDEQFF.